The 5 T cell receptor beta chains below come from one sample, sequenced in a study of blood T cell repertoires in COVID-19. Libraries were prepared by immunoSEQ multiplex PCR; TCRdb keeps only in-frame clonotypes and omits some of them. The sample lists hundreds of thousands of clones, around 87% occurring once. Sequencing was done on a sample of PBMCs or T cells enriched from blood (not recorded which). These receptors were taken from a man aged 18 to 29 who had recovered from COVID-19.

The rearrangement links TRBV19 to TRBJ1-4; the match to TRBD1 covers 11 bases. Germline lookup yields CDR1 LNHDA and CDR2 SQIVND (reference sequence). The CDR3 is 15 amino acids. Losses at the gene ends were 4 bases for V and 2 bases for J; bases not matched to a gene: 0. CDR3 loop: CASSRDRGTNEKLFF. CDR3 nucleotides: TGTGCCAGTAGTAGGGACAGGGGGACTAATGAAAAACTGTTTTTT.

The chain employs TRBV10-3 and TRBJ1-5, with a possible D match to TRBD1 (6 bases). With 3 bases removed from V and 6 bases from J, the gap between germline ends came to 9 bases. The CDR3 sequence is 13 residues long. The germline V gene has CDR1 ENHRY and CDR2 SYGVKD. The CDR3 loop reads CAISESDSQPQHF. CDR3 in DNA: TGTGCCATCAGTGAATCGGACAGTCAGCCCCAGCATTTT.

The chain has TRBV6-2 or TRBV6-3 and TRBJ2-7; TRBD1 matches at 7 bases. CDR3 length: 15 residues. The V gene's germline CDR1 is MNHEY and CDR2 SVGEGT. With V trimmed by 5 bases and J by 5 bases, 12 bases remained unmatched. CDR3 DNA: TGTGCCAGCAGTCGCTACCTCGACAGGGCCAACGAGCAGTACTTC. Translating it yields CASSRYLDRANEQYF.

The chain links TRBV18 to TRBJ1-3, with TRBD1 identical over 7 bases. This CDR3 contains 16 residues. Germline lookup yields CDR1 KGHSH and CDR2 LQKENI. Trimming cost V 4 bases and J 2 bases; bases outside gene matches: 8. Here the CDR3 reads CASSLRTGSAGNTIYF. DNA for the CDR3: TGTGCCAGCTCACTCCGGACAGGATCAGCTGGAAACACCATATATTTT.

This clone has just one count. J is TRBJ2-2 and V is TRBV29-1; D perhaps matches TRBD2 (5 bases). The germline V gene has CDR1 SQVTM and CDR2 ANQGSEA. The CDR3 runs to 14 residues. Trimming removed 6 bases at V and 0 bases at J, with 11 bases between. CDR3 residues: CSVGLTANTGELFF. For the CDR3, the DNA is TGCAGCGTCGGACTTACAGCGAACACCGGGGAGCTGTTTTTT.